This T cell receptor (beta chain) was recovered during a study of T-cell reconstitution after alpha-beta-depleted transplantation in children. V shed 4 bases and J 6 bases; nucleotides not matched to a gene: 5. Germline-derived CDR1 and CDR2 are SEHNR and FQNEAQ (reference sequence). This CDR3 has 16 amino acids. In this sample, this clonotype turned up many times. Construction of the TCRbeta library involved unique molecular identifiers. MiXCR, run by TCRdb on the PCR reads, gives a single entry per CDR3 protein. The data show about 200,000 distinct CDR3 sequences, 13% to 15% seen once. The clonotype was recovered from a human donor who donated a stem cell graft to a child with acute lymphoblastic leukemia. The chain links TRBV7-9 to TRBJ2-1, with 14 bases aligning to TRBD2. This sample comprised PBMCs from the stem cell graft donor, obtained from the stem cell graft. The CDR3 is CASSSPGTSGSNEQFF. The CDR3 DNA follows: TGTGCCAGCAGCTCCCCCGGGACTAGCGGGAGCAATGAGCAGTTCTTC.